This record looks at one T cell receptor (beta chain) sequence and its context. This sample is drawn from a study of blood T cell repertoires in COVID-19. In the study overall: Some COVID-19 samples were acute and others convalescent; all came from the United States, Italy and Spain. PBMCs, B-cell-depleted T cells, or T cells provided the cDNA or gDNA that made up the material.

V was cut by 8 bases and J by 0 bases, with 14 bases left in between. Germline V gene data show CDR1 as SGHTA and CDR2 as FQGTGA. CDR3 length: 15 residues. Original processing methods: Reference gene primer amplification gave nucleated cell count estimates. Repertoires were generated with immunoSEQ multiplex PCR, while TCRdb's copy carries only in-frame clones and drops some. Clone size and V and J calls were adopted from that table, with D and trimming inferred from the DNA. The data hold about 64,000 clones, with around 84% observed a single time. This TCR derives from a man in his fifties with active COVID-19. Specimen: peripheral blood. The chain uses TRBV7-3 and TRBJ2-4; D perhaps matches TRBD2 (6 bases). The CDR3 DNA reads as TGTGCCAGCGGCGACGGGACTCTAGCCAAAAACATTCAGTACTTC. This sequence encodes CASGDGTLAKNIQYF. Looking up the rest from reference TRBV7-3 and TRBJ2-4 gives the full variable domain: GAGVSQTPSNKVTEKGKYVELRCDPISGHTALYWYRQSLGQGPEFLIYFQGTGAADDSGLPNDRFFAVRPEGSVSTLKIQRTERGDSAVYLCASGDGTLAKNIQYFGAGTRLSVL.